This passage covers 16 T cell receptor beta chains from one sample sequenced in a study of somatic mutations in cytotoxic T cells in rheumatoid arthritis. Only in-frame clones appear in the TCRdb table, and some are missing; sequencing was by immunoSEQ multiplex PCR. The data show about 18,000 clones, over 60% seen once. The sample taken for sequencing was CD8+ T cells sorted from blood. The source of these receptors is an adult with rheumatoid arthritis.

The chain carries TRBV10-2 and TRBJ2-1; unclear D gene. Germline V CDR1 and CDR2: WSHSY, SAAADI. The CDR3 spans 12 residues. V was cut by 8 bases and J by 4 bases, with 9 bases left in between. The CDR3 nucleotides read TGCGCCAGCGGGTACAATTACAATGAGCAGTTCTTC. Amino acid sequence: CASGYNYNEQFF.

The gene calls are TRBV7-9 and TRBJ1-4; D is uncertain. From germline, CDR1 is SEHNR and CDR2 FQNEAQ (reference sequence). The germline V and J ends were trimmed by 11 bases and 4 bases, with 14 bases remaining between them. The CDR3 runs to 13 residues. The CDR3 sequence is CAGIDTLNEKLFF. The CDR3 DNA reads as TGTGCCGGGATTGACACTCTTAATGAAAAACTGTTTTTT.

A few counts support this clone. CDR3 DNA sequence: TGTGCCATCAGGACAACAGGGGTGGACACTGAAGCTTTCTTT. Amino acids: CAIRTTGVDTEAFF. This chain links TRBV10-3 with TRBJ1-1; TRBD1 agrees at 7 bases. The length of the CDR3 is 14 residues. The J segment lost 3 bases and the V segment lost 6 bases, leaving 7 bases of the junction unmatched. Germline CDR1 ENHRY, CDR2 SYGVKD.

The CDR3 DNA is TGTGCCAGCAGCTTAGATTGGTCTAGCGGGAGTTCGGACGAGCAGTACTTC. Protein sequence: CASSLDWSSGSSDEQYF. The rearrangement links TRBV7-2 to TRBJ2-7, with 10 positions matching TRBD2. Trimming cost V 1 base and J 5 bases; bases outside gene matches: 11. CDR1 and CDR2 (germline): SGHTA, FQGNSA. The CDR3 totals 17 residues.

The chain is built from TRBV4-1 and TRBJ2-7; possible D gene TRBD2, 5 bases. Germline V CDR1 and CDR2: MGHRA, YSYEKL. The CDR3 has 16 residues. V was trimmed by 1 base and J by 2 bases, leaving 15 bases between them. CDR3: CASSQGWGVIPYEQYF. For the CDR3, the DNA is TGCGCCAGCAGCCAAGGATGGGGAGTGATCCCCTACGAGCAGTACTTC.

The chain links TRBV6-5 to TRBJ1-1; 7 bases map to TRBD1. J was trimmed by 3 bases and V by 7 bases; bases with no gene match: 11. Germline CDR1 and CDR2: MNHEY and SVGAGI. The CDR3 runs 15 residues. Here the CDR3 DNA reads TGTGCCAGCATGGGGGTCACAGGGGAAGACACTGAAGCTTTCTTT. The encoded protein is CASMGVTGEDTEAFF.

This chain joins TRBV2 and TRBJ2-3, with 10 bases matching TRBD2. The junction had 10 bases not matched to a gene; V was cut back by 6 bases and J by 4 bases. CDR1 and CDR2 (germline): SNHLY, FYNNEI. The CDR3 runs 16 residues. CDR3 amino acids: CASSLDLAGVADTQYF. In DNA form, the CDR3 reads TGTGCCAGCAGCCTTGATCTAGCGGGAGTAGCAGATACGCAGTATTTT.

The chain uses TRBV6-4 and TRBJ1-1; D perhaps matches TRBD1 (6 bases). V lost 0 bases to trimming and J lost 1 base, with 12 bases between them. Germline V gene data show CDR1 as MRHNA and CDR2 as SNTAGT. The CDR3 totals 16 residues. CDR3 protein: CASSDSARGENTEAFF. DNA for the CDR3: TGTGCCAGCAGTGACTCGGCCAGGGGCGAGAACACTGAAGCTTTCTTT.

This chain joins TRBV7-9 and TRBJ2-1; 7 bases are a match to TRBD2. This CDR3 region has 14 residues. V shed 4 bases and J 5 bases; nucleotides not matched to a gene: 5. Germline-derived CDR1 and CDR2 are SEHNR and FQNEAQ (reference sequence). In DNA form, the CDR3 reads TGTGCCAGCAGCTCCAATAGCGGGCACAATGAGCAGTTCTTC. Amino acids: CASSSNSGHNEQFF.

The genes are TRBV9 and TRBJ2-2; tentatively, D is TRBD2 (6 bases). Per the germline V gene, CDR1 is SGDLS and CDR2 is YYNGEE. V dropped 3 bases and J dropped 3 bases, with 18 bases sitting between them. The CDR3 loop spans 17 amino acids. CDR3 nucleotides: TGTGCCAGCAGCGCCCGAGGGGACTCGAGGGACACCGGGGAGCTGTTTTTT. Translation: CASSARGDSRDTGELFF.

Here the CDR3 reads CASSLPGTVYGYTF. The CDR3 DNA is TGTGCCAGCAGCTTACCCGGGACGGTCTATGGCTACACCTTC. The rearrangement uses TRBV7-8 and TRBJ1-2, with a tentative D call TRBD1 (5 bases). Germline CDR1 and CDR2: SGHVS and FQNEAQ. Trimming took 2 bases from V and 4 from J, leaving 11 bases between them. The CDR3 runs 14 residues.

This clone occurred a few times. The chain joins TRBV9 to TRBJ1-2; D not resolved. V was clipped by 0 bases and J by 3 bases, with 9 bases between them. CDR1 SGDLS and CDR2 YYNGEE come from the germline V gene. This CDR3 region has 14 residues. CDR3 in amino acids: CASSVGTEHYGYTF. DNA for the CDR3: TGTGCCAGCAGCGTAGGGACGGAACACTATGGCTACACCTTC.

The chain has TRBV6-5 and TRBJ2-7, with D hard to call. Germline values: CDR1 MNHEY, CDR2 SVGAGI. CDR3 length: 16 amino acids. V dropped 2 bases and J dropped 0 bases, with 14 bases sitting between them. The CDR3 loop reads CASSYGTGLGSYEQYF. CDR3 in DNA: TGTGCCAGCAGTTACGGTACGGGCCTTGGCTCCTACGAGCAGTACTTC.

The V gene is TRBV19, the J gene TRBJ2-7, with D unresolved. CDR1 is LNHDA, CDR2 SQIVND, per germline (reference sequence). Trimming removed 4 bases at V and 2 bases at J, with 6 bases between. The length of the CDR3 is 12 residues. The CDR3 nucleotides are TGTGCCAGTAGTAGCGGACCCTACGAGCAGTACTTC. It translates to CASSSGPYEQYF.

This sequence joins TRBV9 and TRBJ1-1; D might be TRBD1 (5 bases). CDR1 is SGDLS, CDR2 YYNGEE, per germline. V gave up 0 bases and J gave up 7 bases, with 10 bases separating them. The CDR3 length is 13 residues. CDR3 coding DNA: TGTGCCAGCAGCGTAGAGGGGTCTGGTGAAGCTTTCTTT. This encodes CASSVEGSGEAFF.

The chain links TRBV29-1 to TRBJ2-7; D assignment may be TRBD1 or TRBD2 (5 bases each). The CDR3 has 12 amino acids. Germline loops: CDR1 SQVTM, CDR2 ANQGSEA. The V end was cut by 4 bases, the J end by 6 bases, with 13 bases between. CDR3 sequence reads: CSVARGDSEQYF. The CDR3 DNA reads TGCAGCGTTGCGCGAGGGGATAGCGAGCAGTACTTC.